These T cell receptor beta chains were read from a single sample in a study of T cell responses to AZD1222 COVID-19 vaccine. Only in-frame clones appear in the TCRdb table, and some are missing; sequencing was by immunoSEQ multiplex PCR. Altogether 95,000 to 150,000 clones are present, approximately 85% being singletons, with the ten largest covering 3.5% to 5%. This material consisted of peripheral blood, taken 28 days after the second AZD1222 dose. These receptors originate from an adult who received the AZD1222 COVID-19 vaccine. Both conserved end residues are part of each CDR3. D genes are given only for firm matches. Only some rows state a clone size, as once, few, many or a class for expanded clones.

j_call cdr3_length clone_size v_call d_call cdr3_nt cdr3_aa
TRBJ1-6 15 . TRBV5-1 . TGCGCCAGCAGCCCGGGGTGGGACCATAATTCACCCCTCCACTTT CASSPGWDHNSPLHF
TRBJ2-2 16 . TRBV7-8 . TGTGCCAGCAGCTTAGCTCTAGAAATTAACACCGGGGAGCTGTTTTTT CASSLALEINTGELFF
TRBJ1-5 16 . TRBV27 . TGTGCCAGCAGTTCCCTCGCGGGGGGGGGCAATCAGCCCCAGCATTTT CASSSLAGGGNQPQHF
TRBJ2-6 18 . TRBV6-2/TRBV6-3 . TGTGCCAGCAGTTCCTCTCTCGTCCCGGGGCTCGGGGCCAACGTCCTGACTTTC CASSSSLVPGLGANVLTF
TRBJ1-3 13 once TRBV19 . TGTGCCAGTAGTGGACGGATCGGAAACACCATATATTTT CASSGRIGNTIYF
TRBJ1-1 11 . TRBV27 . TGTGCCAGTCGGGGGGCCCATGAAGCTTTCTTT CASRGAHEAFF
TRBJ2-1 14 few TRBV5-1 TRBD1 TGCGCCAGCAGCCCGGGACAGAGCTACAATGAGCAGTTCTTC CASSPGQSYNEQFF
TRBJ1-3 18 . TRBV28 TRBD1 TGTGCCAGCAGTTTGGGGTTGGGACAGCTGAGCTCTGGAAACACCATATATTTT CASSLGLGQLSSGNTIYF
TRBJ1-1 13 . TRBV28 . TGTGCCAGCAGCTTACCCCCAGCGAGGTGGGCTTTCTTT CASSLPPARWAFF
TRBJ2-1 16 . TRBV9 TRBD2 TGTGCCAGCAGCGTAGGGCTAGCGGGGGGGTTTAATGAGCAGTTCTTC CASSVGLAGGFNEQFF
TRBJ2-2 13 . TRBV3-1/TRBV3-2 . TGTGCCAGCAGCCAAGGCGGGTCCGGGGAGCTGTTTTTT CASSQGGSGELFF
TRBJ1-1 10 . TRBV20-1 . TGCAGTGCTTGGACATCCGAAGCTTTCTTT CSAWTSEAFF
TRBJ2-7 15 . TRBV3-1/TRBV3-2 TRBD2 TGTGCCAGCAGCCAACTAGCGGGGGGGGAATACGAGCAGTACTTC CASSQLAGGEYEQYF
TRBJ2-7 16 . TRBV12-5 TRBD1 TGTGCTAGTGGTTTGGCCCGAGGGGGCCCGTCCTACGAGCAGTACTTC CASGLARGGPSYEQYF
TRBJ1-5 15 . TRBV28 TRBD1 TGTGCCAGCAAGAGGTGGACAGGGAGAAATCAGCCCCAGCATTTT CASKRWTGRNQPQHF
TRBJ1-5 14 . TRBV7-9 TRBD1 TGTGCCAGCAGCTCGACAGGGGATGGACAGCCCCAGCATTTT CASSSTGDGQPQHF
TRBJ2-7 15 . TRBV9 TRBD1 TGTGCCAGCAGCCTCCGGACAGGCGTCTCCTACGAGCAGTACTTC CASSLRTGVSYEQYF
TRBJ1-2 13 . TRBV30 . TGTGCCTGGAGTGTACTGACAGACTATGGCTACACCTTC CAWSVLTDYGYTF
TRBJ2-7 12 . TRBV20-1 . TGCAGTACTCGTGGATCGCCCTACGAGCAGTACTTC CSTRGSPYEQYF
TRBJ2-1 14 . TRBV6-5 . TGTGCCAGCATGTTAGTACAGGACTACAATGAGCAGTTCTTC CASMLVQDYNEQFF
TRBJ2-1 14 . TRBV6-4 TRBD1 TGTGCCAGCAGTGCAGGGACAGTCTACAATGAGCAGTTCTTC CASSAGTVYNEQFF
TRBJ1-4 14 . TRBV20-1 TRBD1 TGCAGTGCTAGTCAGGGGGGCGATAATGAAAAACTGTTTTTT CSASQGGDNEKLFF
TRBJ1-5 13 . TRBV30 TRBD1 TGTGCCTGGAGTACGACAGGGGTGCAGCCCCAGCATTTT CAWSTTGVQPQHF
TRBJ1-4 15 . TRBV6-6 . TGTGCCAGCAGTTCACAACAGGGTGGTAATGAAAAACTGTTTTTT CASSSQQGGNEKLFF
TRBJ1-2 12 . TRBV6-5 . TGTGCCAGCAGCGGGGGGGGGCTTGGCTACACCTTC CASSGGGLGYTF
TRBJ1-6 13 . TRBV27 . TGTGCCAGCACTGGGTTTTATAATTCACCCCTCCACTTT CASTGFYNSPLHF
TRBJ2-5 15 . TRBV13 . TGTGCCAGCAGCTTAGGCACGGGAGTCCAAGAGACCCAGTACTTC CASSLGTGVQETQYF
TRBJ1-1 13 once TRBV28 TRBD1 TGTGCCAGCAGTCCCTGGGACAGCCGGGGGGCTTTCTTT CASSPWDSRGAFF
TRBJ2-7 14 . TRBV5-8 . TGTGCCAGCAGCTTGGTTCTAGCGTGGAACGAGCAGTACTTC CASSLVLAWNEQYF
TRBJ2-1 13 . TRBV30 . TGTGCCTTGACCGGGACCCATGGCAATGAGCAGTTCTTC CALTGTHGNEQFF
TRBJ1-1 14 . TRBV3-1/TRBV3-2 . TGTGCCAGCAGCCAACGGGACTCGATAACTGAAGCTTTCTTT CASSQRDSITEAFF
TRBJ2-1 16 once TRBV3-1/TRBV3-2 . TGTGCCAGCAGCCAAGTTGACGGTCACTCCTACAATGAGCAGTTCTTC CASSQVDGHSYNEQFF
TRBJ2-7 13 . TRBV2 . TGTGCCAGCAGGGCTGGGGCGACCTACGAGCAGTACTTC CASRAGATYEQYF
TRBJ2-2 15 . TRBV10-3 . TGTGCCATCAGTCCGGTAGGGGTGAACACCGGGGAGCTGTTTTTT CAISPVGVNTGELFF
TRBJ1-6 13 . TRBV30 TRBD1 TGTGCCTGGGGGACAGACCGGACGGGGGCCCTCCACTTT CAWGTDRTGALHF
TRBJ1-5 13 . TRBV6-4 . TGTGCCAGCAGTCGGCTCGGGGGACAGCCCCAGCATTTT CASSRLGGQPQHF
TRBJ2-2 15 once TRBV6-4 . TGTGCCAGCAGACAGGGCTCACTTGACACCGGGGAGCTGTTTTTT CASRQGSLDTGELFF
TRBJ1-4 15 . TRBV4-2 TRBD1 TGTGCCAGCAGCCCCGTGGGACAGGGTCGGGAAAAACTGTTTTTT CASSPVGQGREKLFF
TRBJ1-2 12 . TRBV30 . TGTGCCTGGAGCGGAATTGGCTATGGCTACACCTTC CAWSGIGYGYTF
TRBJ1-2 13 . TRBV3-1/TRBV3-2 . TGTGCCAGCAGCCAAATGCCGGACTATGGCTACACCTTC CASSQMPDYGYTF
TRBJ2-2 16 . TRBV16 TRBD2 TGTGCCAGCAGCCAAACGGGAGGGGCGAACACCGGGGAGCTGTTTTTT CASSQTGGANTGELFF
TRBJ2-5 12 . TRBV6-5 . TGTGCCAGCAGTTCCCCCCAAGAGACCCAGTACTTC CASSSPQETQYF
TRBJ2-7 15 . TRBV28 TRBD1 TGTGCCAGCAGTCCGGGACAGGGGGCTTTAAGCGAGCAGTACTTC CASSPGQGALSEQYF
TRBJ2-1 15 . TRBV11-3 . TGTGCCAGCAGCTTAGGTCCGGGGACGTACAATGAGCAGTTCTTC CASSLGPGTYNEQFF
TRBJ1-5 14 many TRBV6-5 . TGTGCCAGCCGGGAGACAGGTCTCAATCAGCCCCAGCATTTT CASRETGLNQPQHF
TRBJ1-5 14 . TRBV6-5 . TGTGCCAGCAGCCTTTTTTATAGCAATCAGCCCCAGCATTTT CASSLFYSNQPQHF
TRBJ2-3 15 few TRBV7-2 TRBD2 TGTGCCAGCAGCTTAGGAGCGGGGGGAACAGATACGCAGTATTTT CASSLGAGGTDTQYF
TRBJ1-1 14 . TRBV5-1 . TGCGCCAGCAGCTCCTCTGCATTCGGCACTGAAGCTTTCTTT CASSSSAFGTEAFF
TRBJ2-1 16 . TRBV28 TRBD2 TGTGCCAGCAGTGCATCGACTAGCGGGCCTTACAATGAGCAGTTCTTC CASSASTSGPYNEQFF
TRBJ1-5 14 . TRBV4-1 . TGCGCCAGTTCGGACACTCATAGCAATCAGCCCCAGCATTTT CASSDTHSNQPQHF
TRBJ1-5 24 once TRBV28 . TGTGCCAGCAGTTTATTTTTCTCCGGGATAACCAAAATACCTAGTGACTTTAATAATCAGCCCCAGCATTTT CASSLFFSGITKIPSDFNNQPQHF
TRBJ2-7 15 . TRBV6-5 . TGTGCCAGCAGTCAGGGAAGTTATGTGCCCTACGAGCAGTACTTC CASSQGSYVPYEQYF
TRBJ2-1 15 . TRBV7-3 TRBD2 TGTGCCAGCAGCTTCAGCGGGGGGACCTACAATGAGCAGTTCTTC CASSFSGGTYNEQFF
TRBJ1-1 12 . TRBV19 . TGTGCCAGTAGTCCCGGGGCCACTGAAGCTTTCTTT CASSPGATEAFF
TRBJ1-5 13 once TRBV3-1/TRBV3-2 . TGTGCCAGCAGCCGACAGGAGGATCAGCCCCAGCATTTT CASSRQEDQPQHF
TRBJ1-3 17 . TRBV6-1 . TGTGCCAGCAGTGATCCAGGGAGGGGTGCCTCTGGAAACACCATATATTTT CASSDPGRGASGNTIYF